This TCR beta chain was sequenced in a study of T cells in Graves' hyperthyroidism and ophthalmopathy. About this clonotype itself: Its antigen is undetermined.

V was pared by 3 bases and J by 4 bases, with 10 bases between. Germline-derived CDR1 and CDR2 are DFQATT and SNEGSKA (reference sequence). CDR3 size: 12 residues. Newly diagnosed patients aged 18 to 65 had hyperthyroidism of under 2 months' duration. General study findings and limits: Peripheral blood also featured most of the thyroid clonotypes expanded above 0.001. Ophthalmopathy was distinguished from stable hyperthyroidism by 13 V-J signatures.

Researchers amplified the TCR beta CDR3 regions from RNA transcripts. During a first-round RT-PCR of the TCR CDR3, the HTBI primer set was used. TCRdb called the multiplex PCR reads again in MiXCR, with one record for every CDR3 protein. The data contain around 520,000 distinct CDR3 sequences, approximately 15% of them singletons. This TCR was recovered from a woman under 30 with Graves' hyperthyroidism. The V and J genes are TRBV20-1 and TRBJ2-7; maybe TRBD2 (7 bases). Material for sequencing was blood. CDR3 sequence (DNA): TGCAGTGCTAGCGAGGGGGGGTACGAGCAGTACGTC. Protein product: CSASEGGYEQYV.